This T cell receptor beta chain was captured in a study of cytomegalovirus exposure and HLA in healthy donors. The PCR employed 60 Vbeta primers together with 13 Jbeta primers. Profiling relied on immunoSEQ multiplex PCR, and the TCRdb table lists in-frame clones only, not all of them. The data show roughly 150,000 clones, roughly 70% seen once. With respect to this clone: The antigen remains undetermined. Compared with germline, one end of the junction differs, possibly owing to a read error.

Study-level results: The study flagged roughly 150 TCR beta chains as cytomegalovirus-associated. Most subjects had HLA-A and HLA-B alleles reportedly predicted accurately by TCR beta sequences. Versus the approximately 670-donor mean, an Asian-associated ancestry cluster reportedly showed fewer N-insertions in a later analysis. Another analysis was done later, and it associated roughly 15,000 TCR beta sequences with HLA alleles at 0.05 false discovery rate.

CDR3 length: 14 amino acids. Germline values: CDR1 SEHNR, CDR2 FQNEAQ (reference sequence). The sequencing input was PBMCs. The chain carries TRBV7-9 and TRBJ1-1; unclear D gene. The TCR was taken from a man younger than 40 in good health and CMV-seropositive. The CDR3 sequence is CSSSLVRVGTEAFF. DNA of the CDR3: TGTTCCAGCAGCTTAGTCCGGGTGGGCACTGAAGCTTTCTTT.